This TCR beta chain was profiled in a study of patients and donors after allogeneic stem cell transplantation. The CDR3 has 15 residues. In germline, CDR1 is KGHSH, CDR2 LQKENI. The V end was cut by 2 bases, the J end by 4 bases, with 12 bases between. This clonotype was detected only once. TCRdb re-called the RT-PCR reads with MiXCR, one entry per CDR3 protein. The sample yields about a million distinct CDR3 sequences, around 17% seen once. The clonotype comes from a human donor who was either an allogeneic HSCT recipient or a stem cell or donor lymphocyte infusion donor (not recorded which). It is not recorded whose cells these are; they may come from a transplant donor. What was sequenced was blood, either unsorted or a sorted T cell fraction (not recorded which). The rearrangement joins TRBV18 to TRBJ1-3; D is possibly TRBD1 (6 bases). CDR3 protein: CASSPRSGVGNTIYF. CDR3 in DNA: TGTGCCAGCTCACCAAGGTCAGGGGTCGGAAACACCATATATTTT.